These T cell receptor beta chains were read from a single sample in a study of pediatric ulcerative colitis. Clones were read by immunoSEQ multiplex PCR, and TCRdb kept only the in-frame ones, dropping some. The sample carries 30,000 to 35,000 clones, about 81% recorded once. The sample was gut tissue. Receptors originate from a boy younger than 18 with mild ulcerative colitis. CDR3s include the opening cysteine and the closing phenylalanine or tryptophan. The D gene is left open where the match is weak. Some rows mark clone size as missing; the rest say once, few, many or name a class of expanded clone.

abundance | d_gene | j_gene | v_gene | len | CDR3nt | CDR3aa
- | - | TRBJ1-2 | TRBV9 | 16 | TGTGCCAGCAGCGTAGATATGACAGCCGTCAACTATGGCTACACCTTC | CASSVDMTAVNYGYTF
- | - | TRBJ2-2 | TRBV29-1 | 14 | TGCAGCGTTCGCGGGATTGCGAACACCGGGGAGCTGTTTTTT | CSVRGIANTGELFF
- | - | TRBJ2-7 | TRBV5-4 | 13 | TGTGCCAGCAGTCAGGCAGATAGATACGAGCAGTACTTC | CASSQADRYEQYF
- | - | TRBJ2-5 | TRBV5-6 | 15 | TGTGCCAGCAGCAAATTGACAGAGATCCAAGAGACCCAGTACTTC | CASSKLTEIQETQYF
- | - | TRBJ2-2 | TRBV10-3 | 14 | TGTGCCATCAGTGAGATTCGTCCGATCGGGGAGCTGTTTTTT | CAISEIRPIGELFF
- | - | TRBJ1-6 | TRBV18 | 16 | TGTGCCAGCCGAACCGGGAGGGGAAGTGTAGAATCACCCCTCCACTTT | CASRTGRGSVESPLHF
- | - | TRBJ1-3 | TRBV5-1 | 15 | TGCGCCAGTTCTATAAATCTAAATCAGGGAAACACCATATATTTT | CASSINLNQGNTIYF
once | - | TRBJ1-2 | TRBV29-1 | 17 | TGCAGCGTTGAAGATCACCCCATCGTTCGGACTATCTATGGCTACACCTTC | CSVEDHPIVRTIYGYTF
- | - | TRBJ1-2 | TRBV6-1 | 14 | TGTGCCAGCAGTGATTGGGTTGCAGGGGACGGCTACACCTTC | CASSDWVAGDGYTF
- | - | TRBJ2-7 | TRBV5-1 | 15 | TGCGCCAGCAGCTCTCAGGGGGGAATAACCTACGAGCAGTACTTC | CASSSQGGITYEQYF
- | - | TRBJ2-2 | TRBV7-8 | 15 | TGTGCCAGCAGCTTATATAGACACAACACCGGGGAGCTGTTTTTT | CASSLYRHNTGELFF
- | - | TRBJ2-1 | TRBV4-1 | 16 | TGCGCCAGCAGCCAAGACCCACCTGAGGGTGAGGGTGAGCAGTTCTTC | CASSQDPPEGEGEQFF
- | - | TRBJ2-7 | TRBV23-1 | 15 | TGCGCCAGCAGTCAATCGGGTGACAGCTCCTACGAGCAGTACTTC | CASSQSGDSSYEQYF
- | - | TRBJ2-7 | TRBV20-1 | 11 | TGCAGTGCTAGATGGGGGTACGAGCAGTACTTC | CSARWGYEQYF
few | TRBD1 | TRBJ1-6 | TRBV19 | 16 | TGTGCCAGTAGTAGCCGTGACAGGGGATTAGCATCACCCCTCCACTTT | CASSSRDRGLASPLHF
- | - | TRBJ2-6 | TRBV20-1 | 10 | TGCAGTGCTGGGGCCAACGTCCTGACTTTC | CSAGANVLTF
once | - | TRBJ2-2 | TRBV30 | 14 | TGTGCCTGGAGTTCGGGGGCAGAGTCCGGGGAGCTGTTTTTT | CAWSSGAESGELFF
- | - | TRBJ2-2 | TRBV5-1 | 15 | TGCGCCAGCAGCTTGGAGGGGAGCGACGCCGGGGAGCTGTTTTTT | CASSLEGSDAGELFF
- | - | TRBJ2-1 | TRBV10-1 | 12 | TGCGCCAGCAGCCCGGGCCTCAATGAGCAGTTCTTC | CASSPGLNEQFF
few | TRBD1 | TRBJ1-1 | TRBV7-9 | 14 | TGTGCCAGCAGCTTTGTGGGACAGTACACTGAAGCTTTCTTT | CASSFVGQYTEAFF
once | TRBD1 | TRBJ1-2 | TRBV9 | 14 | TGTGCCAGCAGCCCGGACAGGATTAACTATGGCTACACCTTC | CASSPDRINYGYTF
- | - | TRBJ1-2 | TRBV4-2 | 16 | TGTGCCAGCAGCCAAGACGGGAGGGACACTAACTATGGCTACACCTTC | CASSQDGRDTNYGYTF
- | - | TRBJ1-1 | TRBV5-8 | 12 | TGTGCCAGCAGCTTGTGGGGAGGGGAGGCTTTCTTT | CASSLWGGEAFF
- | - | TRBJ1-3 | TRBV20-1 | 11 | TGCAGTGCTAGCGTTCGAAACACCATATATTTT | CSASVRNTIYF
- | - | TRBJ2-1 | TRBV5-6 | 16 | TGTGCCAGCAGCTTGGTGCGGACGGCTTCCTACAATGAGCAGTTCTTC | CASSLVRTASYNEQFF
- | - | TRBJ2-3 | TRBV5-8 | 15 | TGTGCCAGCAGCTTGGGCAGCCCGAGCACAGATACGCAGTATTTT | CASSLGSPSTDTQYF
- | TRBD1 | TRBJ2-7 | TRBV4-2 | 15 | TGTGCCAGCAGCCAAGGACCGGGACAGGTGAGGGAGCAGTACTTC | CASSQGPGQVREQYF
- | - | TRBJ2-3 | TRBV12-5 | 16 | TGTGCTAGTGGTTCCACCGGGCCCATGACTCCGGATACGCAGTATTTT | CASGSTGPMTPDTQYF
- | - | TRBJ1-6 | TRBV2 | 11 | TGTGCCAGCAGTGCCAATTCACCCCTCCACTTT | CASSANSPLHF
- | TRBD1 | TRBJ2-3 | TRBV2 | 15 | TGTGCCAGCACCGCGGACAGGGGGCGGGTGGATACGCAGTATTTT | CASTADRGRVDTQYF
- | - | TRBJ2-3 | TRBV6-1 | 13 | TGTGCCAGCATGGCCGGGAACACAGATACGCAGTATTTT | CASMAGNTDTQYF
- | - | TRBJ2-4 | TRBV7-2 | 12 | TGTGCCAGCAGCCCACCAGCCGGGATCCCGTACTTC | CASSPPAGIPYF
- | TRBD1 | TRBJ2-7 | TRBV29-1 | 14 | TGCAGCGTTGGGGGGACAGGGAATCGTTACGAGCAGTACTTC | CSVGGTGNRYEQYF
- | TRBD2 | TRBJ2-5 | TRBV7-9 | 16 | TGTGCCAGCAGCTTGGGGACTATCGGCCCGGTCGAGACCCAGTACTTC | CASSLGTIGPVETQYF